This passage covers 8 T cell receptor beta chains from one sample sequenced in a study of cytomegalovirus exposure and HLA in healthy donors. Primers: 60 Vbeta forward and 13 Jbeta reverse. This table comes from immunoSEQ multiplex PCR, and its TCRdb copy is limited to in-frame clones, with some not included. The table shows some 120,000 clones, with around three quarters occurring only once. What was sequenced was PBMCs. The source is a man younger than 45 in good health and CMV-seronegative.

V usage is TRBV2 and J usage is TRBJ2-7; D possibly corresponds to TRBD1 (5 bases). V lost 8 bases, J lost 0 bases, and 8 bases lay in between. The CDR3 spans 12 residues. The V gene's germline CDR1 is SNHLY and CDR2 FYNNEI. The CDR3: CASQGHSYEQYF. DNA for the CDR3: TGTGCCAGCCAAGGACACTCCTACGAGCAGTACTTC.

The rearrangement links TRBV5-4 to TRBJ2-4; 12 bases match TRBD2. Trimming cost V 4 bases and J 8 bases; bases outside gene matches: 4. CDR3 length: 14 residues. Germline assignment: CDR1 SGHNT and CDR2 YYREEE (reference sequence). The CDR3: CASSPRTSGDIQYF. In nucleotides, the CDR3 is TGTGCCAGCAGCCCCAGGACTAGCGGGGACATTCAGTACTTC.

This clone was seen a few times. This chain joins TRBV7-2 and TRBJ2-3, with D perhaps matching TRBD2 (6 bases). The V end was cut by 0 bases, the J end by 0 bases, with 16 bases between. Germline CDR1 and CDR2: SGHTA and FQGNSA. CDR3 length: 18 amino acids. CDR3 DNA sequence: TGTGCCAGCAGCTTAGCGCGGGGTAGTGGTGCTAGCACAGATACGCAGTATTTT. Protein: CASSLARGSGASTDTQYF.

The sample holds one count of this clone. The chain uses TRBV15 and TRBJ2-3; 7 bases fit TRBD2. The CDR3 has 18 amino acids. Per germline, CDR1 LNHNV and CDR2 YYDKDF (reference sequence). Unmatched junction bases numbered 14, after V lost 1 base and J lost 4 bases. CDR3 in amino acids: CATSRVLSQRGPADTQYF. The CDR3 DNA follows: TGTGCCACCAGCAGAGTTCTTAGCCAGCGGGGCCCGGCAGATACGCAGTATTTT. The whole variable domain, filled in from reference TRBV15 and TRBJ2-3, reads DAMVIQNPRYQVTQFGKPVTLSCSQTLNHNVMYWYQQKSSQAPKLLFHYYDKDFNNEADTPDNFQSRRPNTSFCFLDIRSPGLGDTAMYLCATSRVLSQRGPADTQYFGPGTRLTVL.

This clone appeared a few times. V usage is TRBV9 and J usage is TRBJ1-3; D not certain. This CDR3 has 13 amino acids. Germline V gene data show CDR1 as SGDLS and CDR2 as YYNGEE. V was pared by 1 base and J by 4 bases, with 6 bases between. CDR3 sequence: CASSVMSGNTIYF. In DNA, the CDR3 is TGTGCCAGCAGCGTAATGAGCGGAAACACCATATATTTT.

This chain links TRBV7-2 with TRBJ2-1; possibly TRBD2 for D (5 bases). This CDR3 comprises 16 residues. The V gene's germline CDR1 is SGHTA and CDR2 FQGNSA. V lost 5 bases and J 0 bases, leaving 14 bases between the germline ends. The CDR3 nucleotides read TGTGCCAGCAGCAGGAGGACCCCTAGCTCCTACAATGAGCAGTTCTTC. It encodes CASSRRTPSSYNEQFF.

The V call is TRBV6-6, the J call TRBJ2-5; TRBD1 might be the D (5 bases). CDR3 size: 14 residues. Trimming took off 7 bases at V and 0 bases at J, with 12 bases between the two ends. CDR1 is MNHNY and CDR2 is SVGAGI in the germline V gene (reference sequence). In nucleotides, the CDR3 is TGTGCCAGCATTGCAGGGTCCCACCAAGAGACCCAGTACTTC. Protein: CASIAGSHQETQYF.

J is TRBJ2-7 and V is TRBV9, with 10 bases fitting TRBD1. Germline V gene sequence: CDR1 SGDLS, CDR2 YYNGEE. V dropped 2 bases and J dropped 6; count of bases not matched to a gene: 2. The CDR3 covers 13 residues. Here the CDR3 DNA reads TGTGCCAGCAGCGTGACAGGGGGCTCCGAGCAGTACTTC. This codes for CASSVTGGSEQYF.